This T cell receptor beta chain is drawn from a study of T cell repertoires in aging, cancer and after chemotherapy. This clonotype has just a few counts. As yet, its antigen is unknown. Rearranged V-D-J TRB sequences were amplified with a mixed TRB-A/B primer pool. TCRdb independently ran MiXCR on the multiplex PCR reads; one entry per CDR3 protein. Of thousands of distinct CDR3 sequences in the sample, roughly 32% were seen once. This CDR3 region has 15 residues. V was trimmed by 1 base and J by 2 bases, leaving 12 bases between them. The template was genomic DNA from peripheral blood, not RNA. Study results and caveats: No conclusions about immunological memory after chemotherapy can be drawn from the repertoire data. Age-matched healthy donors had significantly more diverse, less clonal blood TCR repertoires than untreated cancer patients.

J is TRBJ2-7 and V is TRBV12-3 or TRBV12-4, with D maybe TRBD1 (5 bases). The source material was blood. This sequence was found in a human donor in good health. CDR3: CASSLGTRATYEQYF. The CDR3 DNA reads TGTGCCAGCAGTTTAGGGACACGGGCGACCTACGAGCAGTACTTC.